These 30 T cell receptor beta chains originate from one sample sequenced in a study of blood T cell repertoires in COVID-19. Sequencing used immunoSEQ multiplex PCR; TCRdb keeps in-frame clones, though not all of them. The sample has around 89,000 clones; more than 70% are singletons. Material: peripheral blood. These receptor sequences come from a woman aged 80 or over with acute or convalescent COVID-19.

CDR3 sequence reads: CASSRTGTGDLIQYF. The CDR3 DNA follows: TGCGCCAGCAGCCGGACCGGGACAGGGGACCTAATTCAGTACTTC. The chain recombines TRBV4-1 with TRBJ2-4, with 10 bases that match TRBD1. The V segment lost 4 bases and the J segment 10 bases; nucleotides outside the gene matches: 10. The CDR3 is made up of 15 amino acids. CDR1 is MGHRA and CDR2 is YSYEKL in the germline V gene.

The rearrangement joins TRBV19 to TRBJ1-4; TRBD1 is a possible D gene (6 bases). Deletions cut 7 bases from V and 0 bases from J, with 15 bases between. This CDR3 has 16 amino acids. Germline V CDR1 and CDR2: LNHDA, SQIVND (reference sequence). CDR3 nucleotides: TGTGCCAGTATGGACTCAGGGGCCGCAACTAATGAAAAACTGTTTTTT. Translation: CASMDSGAATNEKLFF.

J is TRBJ2-2 and V is TRBV18; possible D gene TRBD1, 5 bases. Germline CDR1 and CDR2: KGHSH and LQKENI. V lost 0 bases and J lost 5, with 13 bases in between. This CDR3 is built from 16 residues. The CDR3, as DNA: TGTGCCAGCTCACCACCGGTGGGGCCGAGGACCGGGGAGCTGTTTTTT. It yields the protein CASSPPVGPRTGELFF.

J is TRBJ1-5 and V is TRBV5-5; no definite D call. The CDR3 is made up of 13 amino acids. The V gene's germline CDR1 is SGHKS and CDR2 YYEKEE (reference sequence). Trimming cost V 3 bases and J 4 bases, with 8 bases left between them. CDR3 bases: TGTGCCAGCAGCTGGACGGGGAATCAGCCCCAGCATTTT. Protein sequence: CASSWTGNQPQHF.

The table lists this clone with a count of one. J is TRBJ1-5 and V is TRBV6-2 or TRBV6-3; D perhaps matches TRBD1 (6 bases). Per the germline V gene, CDR1 is MNHEY and CDR2 is SVGEGT. The CDR3 is 14 amino acids. V was trimmed by 2 bases and J by 6 bases, leaving 11 bases between them. The CDR3 DNA sequence: TGTGCCAGCAGTTACGCGGGGGCGACTCAGCCCCAGCATTTT. Translated, it gives CASSYAGATQPQHF.

This chain connects TRBV7-2 to TRBJ2-5; 7 positions agree with TRBD2. The CDR3 is 14 residues long. Germline loops: CDR1 SGHTA, CDR2 FQGNSA. V lost 5 bases and J lost 5; bases outside the gene matches: 8. CDR3 DNA sequence: TGTGCCAGCAGCCTGACACACGGGGGGGAGACCCAGTACTTC. Protein sequence: CASSLTHGGETQYF.

The chain carries TRBV4-1 and TRBJ1-5, with 9 bases that match TRBD1. Germline lookup yields CDR1 MGHRA and CDR2 YSYEKL. The CDR3 length is 17 residues. Trimming took 2 bases from V and 4 from J; bases not matched to a gene: 9. The CDR3 loop is CASSQPYRGRGNQPQHF. In nucleotides, the CDR3 is TGCGCCAGCAGCCAACCCTACAGGGGGCGCGGGAATCAGCCCCAGCATTTT.

This chain uses TRBV10-3 with TRBJ2-7; D is perhaps TRBD1 (5 bases). The CDR3 extends over 14 amino acids. CDR1 and CDR2 from the germline V gene are ENHRY and SYGVKD. The V and J ends lost 3 bases and 5 bases respectively, with 14 bases between them. CDR3 DNA: TGTGCCATCAGTGAAAGCAGGGATCTCCACGAGCAGTACTTC. Translated: CAISESRDLHEQYF.

This clone was seen ten or more times. This chain connects TRBV7-8 to TRBJ2-1; 12 bases agree with TRBD1. J was trimmed by 10 bases and V by 4 bases; bases with no gene match: 8. Germline-derived CDR1 and CDR2 are SGHVS and FQNEAQ. CDR3 length: 15 residues. The CDR3, as DNA: TGTGCCAGCAGCTACCGGGACAGGGGGCTGAGCGAGCAGTTCTTC. Translation gives CASSYRDRGLSEQFF.

As regards this clone: The sample holds other DNA sequences that translate to the same CDR3. CDR3 sequence (DNA): TGTGCCAGCAGCCGGGGGGGGGAAGAGACCCAGTACTTC. Translated, it gives CASSRGGEETQYF. The chain uses TRBV7-2 and TRBJ2-5; 8 bases match TRBD2. The ends lost 5 bases at V and 3 bases at J; junction bases unmatched: 2. Germline CDR1 reads SGHTA; CDR2 reads FQGNSA. This CDR3 comprises 13 residues.

The chain recombines TRBV5-1 with TRBJ1-4; D may be TRBD1 (5 bases). Germline V gene sequence: CDR1 SGHRS, CDR2 YFSETQ. V lost 0 bases and J 8 bases, leaving 11 bases between the germline ends. The length of the CDR3 is 14 residues. CDR3 loop: CASSLEGGVEKLFF. The CDR3 DNA follows: TGCGCCAGCAGCTTGGAGGGAGGGGTCGAAAAACTGTTTTTT.

The chain employs TRBV25-1 and TRBJ2-1, with D perhaps TRBD1 (5 bases). This CDR3 contains 13 residues. V was clipped by 0 bases and J by 5 bases, with 5 bases between them. Germline V gene lookup returns CDR1 MGHDK and CDR2 SYGVNS. CDR3 loop: CASSEYRDNEQFF. CDR3 coding DNA: TGTGCCAGCAGTGAATACAGGGACAATGAGCAGTTCTTC.

This chain joins TRBV5-1 and TRBJ2-7; 10 bases map to TRBD2. There are 15 residues in the CDR3. Losses at the gene ends were 0 bases for V and 6 bases for J; bases not matched to a gene: 6. Germline V gives CDR1 SGHRS, CDR2 YFSETQ. The CDR3 region is CASSLASGGRSEQYF. CDR3 nucleotide sequence: TGCGCCAGCAGCTTGGCTAGCGGGGGACGAAGCGAGCAGTACTTC.

This clone was counted a single time. The chain employs TRBV30 and TRBJ2-7; TRBD2 might be the D (5 bases). Trimming pared 5 bases from V and 4 bases from J, leaving 15 bases between. CDR1 GTSNPN and CDR2 SVGIG come from the germline V gene (reference sequence). The CDR3 spans 13 residues. This CDR3 reads CAWSAGGNYEQYF. CDR3 nucleotide sequence: TGTGCCTGGTCCGCGGGCGGAAATTACGAGCAGTACTTC.

This clone has at least ten counts. V usage is TRBV10-3 and J usage is TRBJ2-2; the D is unclear. The V end was cut by 0 bases, the J end by 7 bases, with 12 bases between. The CDR3 totals 15 residues. Germline CDR1 is ENHRY and CDR2 is SYGVKD. In DNA form, the CDR3 reads TGTGCCATCAGTGAGTCCACTGCCTCGCTCGGGGAGCTGTTTTTT. The encoded protein is CAISESTASLGELFF.

A few counts support this clone. This sequence joins TRBV7-6 and TRBJ2-7, with TRBD1 as a possible D gene (6 bases). The CDR3 has 15 amino acids. Germline V gene data show CDR1 as SGHVS and CDR2 as FNYEAQ. V dropped 5 bases and J dropped 1 base, with 15 bases sitting between them. This chain's CDR3 is CASSAAGQGSYEQYF. The CDR3 bases are TGTGCCAGCAGCGCGGCTGGCCAGGGGTCCTACGAGCAGTACTTC.

The chain recombines TRBV12-3 or TRBV12-4 with TRBJ2-3, with D possibly being TRBD1 (5 bases). V dropped 7 bases and J dropped 2 bases, with 10 bases sitting between them. CDR3 size: 13 residues. Written as DNA, the CDR3 is TGTGCCAGCACCCACAGGACCACAGATACGCAGTATTTT. The encoded protein is CASTHRTTDTQYF.

This chain connects TRBV10-3 to TRBJ1-2; 8 bases agree with TRBD1. The CDR3 sequence is 13 residues long. The J segment lost 0 bases and the V segment lost 9 bases, leaving 3 bases of the junction unmatched. Germline-derived CDR1 and CDR2 are ENHRY and SYGVKD. CDR3 coding DNA: TGTGCCATTAGACAGGGGACTAACTATGGCTACACCTTC. Amino acid sequence: CAIRQGTNYGYTF.

This clone was detected a few times. V is TRBV5-1 and J is TRBJ1-2; 10 nucleotides agree with TRBD1. J was trimmed by 3 bases and V by 4 bases; bases with no gene match: 3. The CDR3 is 14 residues long. The germline V gene encodes CDR1 SGHRS and CDR2 YFSETQ. CDR3 sequence (DNA): TGCGCCAGCAGCCCAGGACAGGGGGACTATGGCTACACCTTC. The encoded protein is CASSPGQGDYGYTF.

The chain recombines TRBV19 with TRBJ1-1; 7 nucleotides line up with TRBD1. V shed 4 bases and J 0 bases; nucleotides not matched to a gene: 2. The CDR3 runs to 14 residues. CDR1 LNHDA and CDR2 SQIVND come from the germline V gene (reference sequence). The CDR3 spells CASSRDRVNTEAFF. CDR3 nucleotides: TGTGCCAGTAGTAGAGACAGGGTGAACACTGAAGCTTTCTTT.

The CDR3 here is CASSPRLSGELFF. CDR3 nucleotides: TGTGCCAGCAGTCCCCGCTTGAGCGGGGAGCTGTTTTTT. V usage is TRBV7-2 and J usage is TRBJ2-2, with D unresolved. Germline-derived CDR1 and CDR2 are SGHTA and FQGNSA. The length of the CDR3 is 13 residues. Trimming took off 6 bases at V and 7 bases at J, with 12 bases between the two ends.

Only one count was recorded for this clone. V and J are TRBV6-6 and TRBJ2-1; the D gene is possibly TRBD2 (6 bases). Trimming removed 6 bases at V and 6 bases at J, with 9 bases between. The CDR3 is 12 amino acids. CDR1 and CDR2 from the germline V gene are MNHNY and SVGAGI (reference sequence). CDR3 in DNA: TGTGCCAGCAGACCGACTAGCAATGAGCAGTTCTTC. Amino acid sequence: CASRPTSNEQFF.

V usage is TRBV7-2 and J usage is TRBJ2-1, with 11 bases matching TRBD2. The J segment lost 0 bases and the V segment lost 5 bases, leaving 6 bases of the junction unmatched. The CDR3 is made up of 17 amino acids. Germline loops: CDR1 SGHTA, CDR2 FQGNSA. Written as DNA, the CDR3 is TGTGCCAGCAGCCCTAGACTAGCGGGGATCTCCTACAATGAGCAGTTCTTC. As protein: CASSPRLAGISYNEQFF.

This sequence joins TRBV12-3 or TRBV12-4 and TRBJ2-3; D perhaps matches TRBD1 (6 bases). This CDR3 spans 13 amino acids. V lost 5 bases to trimming and J lost 1 base, with 7 bases between them. CDR3 nucleotides: TGTGCCAGCAGTCCAGGGGGCACAGATACGCAGTATTTT. As protein: CASSPGGTDTQYF.

This clone showed up just a few times. The genes are TRBV30 and TRBJ2-3, with 10 bases fitting TRBD2. The CDR3 is 15 residues long. Unmatched junction bases numbered 7, after V lost 3 bases and J lost 4 bases. In germline, CDR1 is GTSNPN, CDR2 SVGIG (reference sequence). The DNA for the CDR3 is TGTGCCTGGAGGGAGCGGGGGGGCCCCGCAGATACGCAGTATTTT. Amino acids: CAWRERGGPADTQYF.

The V and J genes are TRBV18 and TRBJ1-4; D not resolved. V lost 3 bases, J lost 4 bases, and 6 bases lay in between. This CDR3 comprises 13 residues. Germline loops: CDR1 KGHSH, CDR2 LQKENI. This CDR3 reads CASSPRDNEKLFF. The CDR3 coding sequence is TGTGCCAGCTCACCCCGAGATAATGAAAAACTGTTTTTT. Together with reference TRBV18 and TRBJ1-4, the CDR3 gives the full variable domain: NAGVMQNPRHLVRRRGQEARLRCSPMKGHSHVYWYRQLPEEGLKFMVYLQKENIIDESGMPKERFSAEFPKEGPSILRIQQVVRGDSAAYFCASSPRDNEKLFFGSGTQLSVL.

The chain links TRBV7-8 to TRBJ2-7; D uncertain. The CDR3 length is 13 residues. V dropped 10 bases and J dropped 0 bases, with 13 bases sitting between them. Germline lookup yields CDR1 SGHVS and CDR2 FQNEAQ. The CDR3 reads CATLTPRSYEQYF. CDR3 in DNA: TGTGCCACCCTGACTCCTCGCTCCTACGAGCAGTACTTC.

V and J are TRBV4-3 and TRBJ2-5, with TRBD2 identical over 7 bases. This CDR3 is built from 15 residues. V dropped 2 bases and J dropped 2; count of bases not matched to a gene: 5. The V gene's germline CDR1 is LGHNA and CDR2 YSLEER. In DNA form, the CDR3 reads TGCGCCAGCAGCCAATACAGCGGGGATCAAGAGACCCAGTACTTC. Its protein product is CASSQYSGDQETQYF.

The gene calls are TRBV5-1 and TRBJ2-6; weak D call: TRBD1 (7 bases). This CDR3 is 17 amino acids long. The ends were cut back, 5 bases at V and 0 bases at J, with 15 bases in the middle. Germline V gene data show CDR1 as SGHRS and CDR2 as YFSETQ. CDR3 nucleotide sequence: TGCGCCAGCAGTACCCAGGGGGGCTTCTCTGGGGCCAACGTCCTGACTTTC. This codes for CASSTQGGFSGANVLTF.

The V gene is TRBV5-5, the J gene TRBJ2-4; 7 nucleotides line up with TRBD1. CDR1 and CDR2 (germline): SGHKS, YYEKEE (reference sequence). The trim removed 4 bases at V and 0 bases at J, leaving 10 bases unmatched. The CDR3 totals 17 residues. The CDR3 coding sequence is TGTGCCAGCAGCGAGAGGGGACAGAACTTAGCCAAAAACATTCAGTACTTC. It yields the protein CASSERGQNLAKNIQYF.